This entry lists 24 T cell receptor beta chains sequenced from one sample in a study of T-cell memory formation after mild COVID-19. Using its own MiXCR run on the 5' RACE reads, TCRdb lists one record per CDR3 protein. The table records some 210,000 distinct CDR3 sequences, 10% of them present only once. What was sequenced was PBMCs or a T cell subset sorted from them (not recorded which). Receptors originate from a man younger than 30 who had mild COVID-19 (a few samples of this study predate the infection). Cell type and time point are not known.

V usage is TRBV12-3 or TRBV12-4 and J usage is TRBJ2-1; 15 bases match TRBD2. Trimming took 5 bases from V and 8 from J; bases not matched to a gene: 4. This CDR3 has 15 amino acids. The CDR3 reads CASSRTSGGAYEQFF. DNA of the CDR3: TGTGCCAGCAGTAGGACTAGCGGGGGGGCCTATGAGCAGTTCTTC.

There are a few counts of this clonotype. The rearrangement links TRBV6-5 to TRBJ1-2; perhaps TRBD1 as D (6 bases). The CDR3 spans 16 residues. Trimming removed 5 bases at V and 9 bases at J, with 25 bases between. In germline, CDR1 is MNHEY, CDR2 SVGAGI. DNA for the CDR3: TGTGCCAGCAGTCCCCTAGGGGGGAGCCTGAGTCTGAGCTACACCTTC. This sequence encodes CASSPLGGSLSLSYTF.

There are a few counts of this clonotype. The V and J genes are TRBV20-1 and TRBJ2-1, with TRBD2 identical over 10 bases. The CDR3 loop spans 17 amino acids. J gave up 0 bases and V 1 base, and 6 bases lay outside the gene matches. Germline-derived CDR1 and CDR2 are DFQATT and SNEGSKA (reference sequence). Here the CDR3 DNA reads TGCAGTGCTAGAGTTAGCGGGGGGCCGGGCTCCTACAATGAGCAGTTCTTC. As protein: CSARVSGGPGSYNEQFF.

This clonotype was seen more than once but under ten times. The chain is built from TRBV5-8 and TRBJ1-1, with D perhaps matching TRBD1 (5 bases). V lost 4 bases and J lost 3, with 16 bases in between. This CDR3 comprises 15 residues. Looked up from germline, CDR1 is SGHTS and CDR2 is YDEGEE. Here the CDR3 reads CASSASGTHHTEAFF. CDR3 DNA sequence: TGTGCCAGCAGCGCCTCCGGGACTCACCACACTGAAGCTTTCTTT.

This clonotype was counted only a few times. The chain links TRBV20-1 to TRBJ2-7, with 7 nucleotides matching TRBD2. The CDR3 is 14 amino acids. CDR1 and CDR2 (germline): DFQATT, SNEGSKA (reference sequence). V dropped 3 bases and J dropped 5; count of bases not matched to a gene: 10. CDR3 coding DNA: TGCAGTGCTAGTTCGGGAGGCGTACTCCACGAGCAGTACTTC. This codes for CSASSGGVLHEQYF.

In this sample, this clonotype turned up a few times. The V call is TRBV7-9, the J call TRBJ2-1; D not certain. The CDR3 has 17 residues. Germline V gene sequence: CDR1 SEHNR, CDR2 FQNEAQ (reference sequence). The V end lost 5 bases, the J end lost 0 bases, and 17 bases lay between the germline ends. This CDR3 reads CASSRLLISSSYNEQFF. The CDR3 DNA reads TGTGCCAGCAGCCGCCTTCTAATTTCGAGCTCCTACAATGAGCAGTTCTTC. The full variable domain, with the rest looked up from reference TRBV7-9 and TRBJ2-1, is DTGVSQNPRHKITKRGQNVTFRCDPISEHNRLYWYRQTLGQGPEFLTYFQNEAQLEKSRLLSDRFSAERPKGSFSTLEIQRTEQGDSAMYLCASSRLLISSSYNEQFFGPGTRLTVL.

This clonotype showed up just a few times. The V call is TRBV5-1, the J call TRBJ1-2; D remains unclear. Germline assignment: CDR1 SGHRS and CDR2 YFSETQ. V lost 4 bases to trimming and J lost 5 bases, with 9 bases between them. CDR3 size: 12 residues. The CDR3, as DNA: TGCGCCAGCAGCCCGGACCGATATGGCTACACCTTC. This sequence encodes CASSPDRYGYTF.

The genes are TRBV6-6 and TRBJ2-6; TRBD2 might be the D (5 bases). Germline CDR1 is MNHNY and CDR2 is SVGAGI (reference sequence). The CDR3 sequence is 14 residues long. V dropped 6 bases and J dropped 0 bases, with 6 bases sitting between them. Here the CDR3 reads CASRGSSGANVLTF. The DNA of the CDR3 is TGTGCCAGCAGAGGGAGCTCTGGGGCCAACGTCCTGACTTTC.

In this sample, this clonotype turned up many times. J is TRBJ1-6 and V is TRBV4-3; the D is unclear. The V gene lost 0 bases and the J gene lost 12 bases, with 18 bases spanning the gap. The CDR3 consists of 16 residues. The V gene's germline CDR1 is LGHNA and CDR2 YSLEER. The DNA of the CDR3 is TGCGCCAGCAGCCAAGAAGTCCGCGTTAAGGTGGAACCCCTCCACTTT. Its translation is CASSQEVRVKVEPLHF.

There are a few counts of this clonotype. This chain joins TRBV11-2 and TRBJ1-5; TRBD1 might be the D (6 bases). The CDR3 totals 16 residues. CDR1 and CDR2 (germline): SGHAT, FQNNGV. The ends were cut back, 3 bases at V and 7 bases at J, with 19 bases in the middle. The CDR3, as DNA: TGTGCCAGCAGCTTGCCAGATGGGGGCATGGGGCAGCCCCAGCATTTT. It yields the protein CASSLPDGGMGQPQHF. Looking up the rest from reference TRBV11-2 and TRBJ1-5 gives the full variable domain: EAGVAQSPRYKIIEKRQSVAFWCNPISGHATLYWYQQILGQGPKLLIQFQNNGVVDDSQLPKDRFSAERLKGVDSTLKIQPAKLEDSAVYLCASSLPDGGMGQPQHFGDGTRLSIL.

This clonotype showed up just a few times. V gene TRBV6-6 combines with J gene TRBJ1-5; 8 bases map to TRBD1. The germline V gene encodes CDR1 MNHNY and CDR2 SVGAGI (reference sequence). CDR3 size: 15 residues. J lost 10 bases, V lost 6 bases, and 14 bases had no gene match. The CDR3, as DNA: TGTGCCAGCAGCCATGGGGACAGGCCGCTGGGTCCCCAGCATTTT. It codes for CASSHGDRPLGPQHF.

In DNA, the CDR3 is TGTGCCAGCAGCCAAGAGTCTGCGTCCTACGAGCAGTACTTC. Its protein is CASSQESASYEQYF. The J gene is TRBJ2-7, the V gene TRBV4-2, with D hard to call. In germline, CDR1 is LGHNA, CDR2 YNFKEQ. This CDR3 contains 14 residues. V was pared by 0 bases and J by 1 base, with 7 bases between.

This clonotype has more than one count but fewer than ten. V usage is TRBV6-6 and J usage is TRBJ2-3, with 7 bases fitting TRBD2. Germline V gene lookup returns CDR1 MNHNY and CDR2 SVGAGI (reference sequence). The CDR3 runs 15 residues. V was pared by 6 bases and J by 3 bases, with 9 bases of the junction left unmatched. This CDR3 is CASRPTGGATDTQYF. CDR3 bases: TGTGCCAGCAGACCCACGGGGGGAGCGACAGATACGCAGTATTTT.

This clonotype has a count of ten or more. The rearrangement uses TRBV7-8 and TRBJ1-3, with D unclear. V lost 5 bases, J lost 2 bases, and 22 bases lay in between. This CDR3 has 18 amino acids. Per the germline V gene, CDR1 is SGHVS and CDR2 is FQNEAQ. CDR3 coding DNA: TGTGCCAGCAGCCCTGTACTGCGCAGTCTAGGCGCTGGAAACACCATATATTTT. It is translated as CASSPVLRSLGAGNTIYF.

This clonotype was observed a handful of times. The chain combines TRBV6-6 with TRBJ1-3; possibly TRBD1 for D (6 bases). The CDR3 has 13 residues. Germline CDR1 reads MNHNY; CDR2 reads SVGAGI (reference sequence). Trimming removed 6 bases at V and 2 bases at J, with 8 bases between. CDR3 residues: CASSAGAGNTIYF. The CDR3, as DNA: TGTGCCAGCAGCGCAGGGGCTGGAAACACCATATATTTT.

V and J are TRBV5-1 and TRBJ1-1, with D hard to call. V dropped 0 bases and J dropped 12 bases, with 15 bases sitting between them. Per germline, CDR1 SGHRS and CDR2 YFSETQ. The CDR3 extends over 13 amino acids. The CDR3 protein is CASSLEFGVDPFF. The CDR3 nucleotides read TGCGCCAGCAGCTTGGAATTCGGGGTCGATCCTTTCTTT.

This clonotype has ten or more counts. This chain connects TRBV2 to TRBJ1-2; D ambiguous. The CDR3 totals 14 residues. V lost 2 bases, J lost 4 bases, and 11 bases lay in between. From germline, CDR1 is SNHLY and CDR2 FYNNEI. For the CDR3, the DNA is TGTGCCAGCAGTGAAAATGGGATCCCCTATGGCTACACCTTC. Translated: CASSENGIPYGYTF.

This sequence joins TRBV4-1 and TRBJ2-5, with TRBD2 matching 7 bases. J was trimmed by 1 base and V by 6 bases; bases with no gene match: 8. The germline V gene has CDR1 MGHRA and CDR2 YSYEKL. CDR3 size: 15 residues. This CDR3 reads CASRPTSRAQETQYF. The CDR3 coding sequence is TGCGCCAGCAGACCGACTAGCCGGGCCCAAGAGACCCAGTACTTC.

The chain has TRBV7-9 and TRBJ1-1; TRBD1 agrees at 7 bases. V was clipped by 5 bases and J by 1 base; unmatched bases: 7. The CDR3 contains 15 residues. CDR1 SEHNR and CDR2 FQNEAQ come from the germline V gene (reference sequence). The DNA of the CDR3 is TGTGCCAGCAGCCAAACGGACAGGAGGAACACTGAAGCTTTCTTT. Its translation: CASSQTDRRNTEAFF.

The table lists this clonotype with a few counts. This chain connects TRBV13 to TRBJ2-2; 7 bases match TRBD1. V was pared by 6 bases and J by 1 base, with 5 bases of the junction left unmatched. The CDR3 consists of 15 residues. Germline V gives CDR1 PRHDT, CDR2 FYEKMQ (reference sequence). CDR3 in amino acids: CASRYTGVNTGELFF. CDR3 bases: TGTGCCAGCAGATACACAGGGGTGAACACCGGGGAGCTGTTTTTT.

The chain combines TRBV19 with TRBJ2-7; maybe TRBD1 (5 bases). Trimming stripped 6 bases from V and 1 base from J, with 13 bases between. Germline V gene sequence: CDR1 LNHDA, CDR2 SQIVND (reference sequence). The CDR3 contains 14 residues. CDR3 amino acids: CASRSQGISYEQYF. In DNA, the CDR3 is TGTGCCAGTAGGAGTCAGGGAATTTCCTACGAGCAGTACTTC.

The chain uses TRBV9 and TRBJ1-3, with D possibly TRBD1 on 6 matching bases. The CDR3 is made up of 15 amino acids. CDR1 and CDR2 from the germline V gene are SGDLS and YYNGEE. V was shortened by 3 bases and J by 0 bases, with 10 bases between the two germline ends. CDR3 protein: CASSAADSSGNTIYF. Here the CDR3 DNA reads TGTGCCAGCAGCGCCGCGGACAGCTCTGGAAACACCATATATTTT.

This clonotype was observed a handful of times. The chain combines TRBV7-9 with TRBJ1-4; 8 bases fit TRBD1. The CDR3 has 14 amino acids. Trimming took 5 bases from V and 8 from J; bases not matched to a gene: 7. Germline CDR1 is SEHNR and CDR2 is FQNEAQ (reference sequence). CDR3 protein: CASSSGTGDEKLFF. The CDR3, as DNA: TGTGCCAGCAGCAGCGGGACAGGAGACGAAAAACTGTTTTTT.

This clonotype was recorded a few times. The chain uses TRBV5-1 and TRBJ2-7, with D perhaps matching TRBD1 or TRBD2 (5 bases each). CDR1 and CDR2 (germline): SGHRS, YFSETQ. The V and J ends lost 0 bases and 2 bases respectively, with 21 bases between them. The CDR3 has 18 residues. The CDR3: CASSLAGVPAGRPYEQYF. CDR3 DNA: TGCGCCAGCAGCTTGGCCGGGGTCCCCGCAGGGAGACCCTACGAGCAGTACTTC.